This T cell receptor beta chain was captured by sequencing in a study of STAT5B mutations in CD4+ large granular lymphocyte leukemia. Details on this clone: Its matching antigen is unknown.

The V gene's germline CDR1 is SGHDT and CDR2 YYEEEE. The CDR3 has 13 residues. J lost 7 bases, V lost 1 base, and 3 bases had no gene match. Whole-study results and caveats: Approximately 25% of private leukemic clonotypes occurred rarely in other patients' non-leukemic repertoires. The CD4+ versus CD8+ T-LGLL clonality difference may reflect limited sample size. Compared with healthy controls (2/35), patient top clones favored TRBV06 (8/27).

The assay was run at survey level. Assay: immunoSEQ multiplex PCR; the TCRdb copy retains only in-frame clones and omits some. The table shows 20,000 to 25,000 clones, with approximately 79% occurring only once. This TCR derives from a human donor in good health. The V call is TRBV5-6, the J call TRBJ2-7; 9 positions agree with TRBD1. The sequenced sample was CD4+ T cells from blood buffy coats. The CDR3 coding sequence is TGTGCCAGCAGCTTGCCGACAGGGGGTGAGCAGTACTTC. Amino acid sequence: CASSLPTGGEQYF.